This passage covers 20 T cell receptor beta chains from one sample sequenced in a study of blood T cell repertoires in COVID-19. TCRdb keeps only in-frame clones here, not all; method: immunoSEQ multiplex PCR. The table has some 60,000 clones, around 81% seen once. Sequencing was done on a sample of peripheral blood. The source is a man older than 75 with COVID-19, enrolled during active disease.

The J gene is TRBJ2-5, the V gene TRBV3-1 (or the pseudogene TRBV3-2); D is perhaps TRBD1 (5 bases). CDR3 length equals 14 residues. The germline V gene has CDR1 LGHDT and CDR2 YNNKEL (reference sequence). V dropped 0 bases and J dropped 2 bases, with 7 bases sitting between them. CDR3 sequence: CASSQEAGQETQYF. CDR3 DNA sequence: TGTGCCAGCAGCCAAGAAGCAGGGCAAGAGACCCAGTACTTC.

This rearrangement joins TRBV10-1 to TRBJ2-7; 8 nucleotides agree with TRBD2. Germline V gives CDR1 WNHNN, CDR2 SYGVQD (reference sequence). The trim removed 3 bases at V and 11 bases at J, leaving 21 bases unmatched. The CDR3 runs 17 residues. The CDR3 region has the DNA TGCGCCAGCAGTGACTCCAGCTACTGGCTCAGTAGCGGGACGGAGTACTTC. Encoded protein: CASSDSSYWLSSGTEYF.

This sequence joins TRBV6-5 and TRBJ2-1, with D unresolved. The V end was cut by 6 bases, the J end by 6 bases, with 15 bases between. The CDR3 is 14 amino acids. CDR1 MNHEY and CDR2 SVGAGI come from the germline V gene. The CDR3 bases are TGTGCCAGCAGGCCCGCCAGCGTTTTCAATGAGCAGTTCTTC. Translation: CASRPASVFNEQFF.

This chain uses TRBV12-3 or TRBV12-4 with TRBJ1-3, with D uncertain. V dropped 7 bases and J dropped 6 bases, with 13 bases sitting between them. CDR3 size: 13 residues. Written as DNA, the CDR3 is TGTGCCAGCATCTCGACAACCGCAAACACCATATATTTT. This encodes CASISTTANTIYF.

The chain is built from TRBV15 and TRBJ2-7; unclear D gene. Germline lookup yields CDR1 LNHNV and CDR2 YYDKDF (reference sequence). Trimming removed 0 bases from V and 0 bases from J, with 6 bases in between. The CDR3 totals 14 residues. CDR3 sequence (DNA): TGTGCCACCAGCAGAGATCGAGGCTCCTACGAGCAGTACTTC. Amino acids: CATSRDRGSYEQYF.

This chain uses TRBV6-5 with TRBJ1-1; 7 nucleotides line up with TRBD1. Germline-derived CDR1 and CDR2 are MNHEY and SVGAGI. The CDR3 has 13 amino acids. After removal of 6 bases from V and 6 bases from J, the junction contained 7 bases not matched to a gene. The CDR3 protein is CASRSGGRAEAFF. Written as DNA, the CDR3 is TGTGCCAGCAGATCAGGGGGGCGGGCTGAAGCTTTCTTT.

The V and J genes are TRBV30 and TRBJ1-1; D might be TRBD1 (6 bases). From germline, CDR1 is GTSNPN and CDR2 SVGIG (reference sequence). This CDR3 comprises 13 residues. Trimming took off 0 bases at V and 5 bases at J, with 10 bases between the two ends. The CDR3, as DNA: TGTGCCTGGAGTGTACGGCAGGGGACTGAAGCTTTCTTT. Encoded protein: CAWSVRQGTEAFF.

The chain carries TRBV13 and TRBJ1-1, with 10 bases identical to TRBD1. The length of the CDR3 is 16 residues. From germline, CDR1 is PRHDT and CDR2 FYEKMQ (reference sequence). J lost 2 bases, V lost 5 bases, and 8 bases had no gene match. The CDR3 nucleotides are TGTGCCAGCAGCCCCCGGGACAGGGGCTATAACACTGAAGCTTTCTTT. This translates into CASSPRDRGYNTEAFF.

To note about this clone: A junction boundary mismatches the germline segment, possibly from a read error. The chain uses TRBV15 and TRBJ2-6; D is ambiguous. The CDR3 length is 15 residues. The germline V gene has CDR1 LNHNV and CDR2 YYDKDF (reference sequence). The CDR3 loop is CATSTRGSGANVLTF. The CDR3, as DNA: TGTGCCACAAGCACGCGCGGCTCTGGGGCCAACGTCCTGACTTTC.

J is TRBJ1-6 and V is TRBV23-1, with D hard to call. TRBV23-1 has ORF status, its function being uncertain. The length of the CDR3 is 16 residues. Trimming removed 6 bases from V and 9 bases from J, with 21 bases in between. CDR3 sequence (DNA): TGCGCCAGCAGCCGCATGGACGGCCTGCGGGGTTCACCCCTCCACTTT. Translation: CASSRMDGLRGSPLHF.

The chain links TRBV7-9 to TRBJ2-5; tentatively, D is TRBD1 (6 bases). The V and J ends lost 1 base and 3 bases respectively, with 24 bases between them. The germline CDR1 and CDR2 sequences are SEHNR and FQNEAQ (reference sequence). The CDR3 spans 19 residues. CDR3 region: CASSLVATGGAVRKETQYF. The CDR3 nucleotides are TGTGCCAGCAGCTTAGTAGCGACAGGAGGAGCAGTCCGAAAAGAGACCCAGTACTTC.

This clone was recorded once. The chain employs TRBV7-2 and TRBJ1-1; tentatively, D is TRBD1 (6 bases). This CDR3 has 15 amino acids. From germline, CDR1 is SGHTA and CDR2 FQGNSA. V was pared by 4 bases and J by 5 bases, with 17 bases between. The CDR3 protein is CASSSLGQGKTEAFF. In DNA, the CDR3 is TGTGCCAGCAGCTCCCTCGGGCAGGGGAAAACTGAAGCTTTCTTT. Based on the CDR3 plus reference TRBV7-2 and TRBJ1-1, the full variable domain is GAGVSQSPSNKVTEKGKDVELRCDPISGHTALYWYRQSLGQGLEFLIYFQGNSAPDKSGLPSDRFSAERTGGSVSTLTIQRTQQEDSAVYLCASSSLGQGKTEAFFGQGTRLTVV.

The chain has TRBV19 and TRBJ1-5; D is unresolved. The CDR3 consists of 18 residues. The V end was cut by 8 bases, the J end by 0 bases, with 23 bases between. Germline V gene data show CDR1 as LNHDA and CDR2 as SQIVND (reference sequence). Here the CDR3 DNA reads TGTGCCAGTCTCGGTAGGCAATCTTCTAGCCTTAGCAATCAGCCCCAGCATTTT. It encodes CASLGRQSSSLSNQPQHF.

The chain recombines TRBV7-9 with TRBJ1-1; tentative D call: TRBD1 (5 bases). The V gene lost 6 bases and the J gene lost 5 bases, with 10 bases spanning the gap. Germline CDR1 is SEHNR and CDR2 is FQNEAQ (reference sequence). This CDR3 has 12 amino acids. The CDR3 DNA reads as TGTGCCAGCAGGGAGAGACAGACTGAAGCTTTCTTT. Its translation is CASRERQTEAFF.

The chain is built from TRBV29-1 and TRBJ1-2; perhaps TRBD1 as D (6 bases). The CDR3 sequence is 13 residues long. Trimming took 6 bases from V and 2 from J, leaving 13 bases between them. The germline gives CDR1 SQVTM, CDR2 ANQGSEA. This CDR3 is CSVTSGQNYGYTF. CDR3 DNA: TGCAGCGTAACCTCGGGACAAAACTATGGCTACACCTTC.

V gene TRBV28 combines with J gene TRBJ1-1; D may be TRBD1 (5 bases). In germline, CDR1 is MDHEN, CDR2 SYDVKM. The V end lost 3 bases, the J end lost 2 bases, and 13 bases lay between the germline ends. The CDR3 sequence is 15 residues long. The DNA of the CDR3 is TGTGCCAGCAGTTTTCTGTCAGGGTACAACACTGAAGCTTTCTTT. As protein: CASSFLSGYNTEAFF.

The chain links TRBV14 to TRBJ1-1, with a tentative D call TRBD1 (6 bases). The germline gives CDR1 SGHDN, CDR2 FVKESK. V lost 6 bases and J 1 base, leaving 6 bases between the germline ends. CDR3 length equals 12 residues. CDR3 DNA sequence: TGTGCCAGCAGAGGGGGGAACACTGAAGCTTTCTTT. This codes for CASRGGNTEAFF. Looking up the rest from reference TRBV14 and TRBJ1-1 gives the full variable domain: EAGVTQFPSHSVIEKGQTVTLRCDPISGHDNLYWYRRVMGKEIKFLLHFVKESKQDESGMPNNRFLAERTGGTYSTLKVQPAELEDSGVYFCASRGGNTEAFFGQGTRLTVV.

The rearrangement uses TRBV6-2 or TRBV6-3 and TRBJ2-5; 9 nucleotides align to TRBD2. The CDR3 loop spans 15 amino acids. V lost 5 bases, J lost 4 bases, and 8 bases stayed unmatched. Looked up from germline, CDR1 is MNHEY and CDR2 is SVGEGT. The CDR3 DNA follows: TGTGCCAGCAGTGGGGCGGGGGGGCTCGGAGAGACCCAGTACTTC. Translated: CASSGAGGLGETQYF.

CDR3 protein: CATSRVRGENTEAFF. The DNA for the CDR3 is TGTGCCACCAGCAGAGTTAGGGGCGAGAACACTGAAGCTTTCTTT. The chain carries TRBV15 and TRBJ1-1, with D tentatively TRBD1 (5 bases). Germline V gene data show CDR1 as LNHNV and CDR2 as YYDKDF (reference sequence). This CDR3 is 15 amino acids long. The V gene lost 1 base and the J gene lost 1 base, with 10 bases spanning the gap. Using reference TRBV15 and TRBJ1-1 for the parts outside the CDR3, the full variable domain is DAMVIQNPRYQVTQFGKPVTLSCSQTLNHNVMYWYQQKSSQAPKLLFHYYDKDFNNEADTPDNFQSRRPNTSFCFLDIRSPGLGDTAMYLCATSRVRGENTEAFFGQGTRLTVV.

The CDR3 coding sequence is TGTGCCAGCAGTTATCGTCTGAACACTGAAGCTTTCTTT. It codes for CASSYRLNTEAFF. V and J are TRBV6-6 and TRBJ1-1; D remains ambiguous. The CDR3 contains 13 residues. Germline V gives CDR1 MNHNY, CDR2 SVGAGI (reference sequence). V was trimmed by 3 bases and J by 0 bases, leaving 5 bases between them.